This T cell receptor beta chain was observed in a study of vaccination and CD4 T cells after COVID-19. Sequencing of the DNA from cultured CD4+ T cells was carried out with the Oncomine TCR Beta short-read assay. TCRdb re-called the PCR reads with MiXCR, one entry per CDR3 protein. The sample lists about 3,000 distinct CDR3 sequences, around 25% seen once, with about 19% in the top ten. Regarding the study as a whole: Spike mono-reactivity was shown by 304 of 307 vaccine-specific clones in convalescent patients.

Regarding this clonotype: As yet, its antigen is unknown.

The treatment: approximately nine-day PBMC culture with coronavirus spike peptide pools or control peptides (ViraFEST assay). Replacement of half the medium with fresh IL-2 medium took place on days 3 and 7. Germline V gives CDR1 SEHNR, CDR2 FQNEAQ (reference sequence). With 5 bases removed from V and 7 bases from J, the gap between germline ends came to 15 bases. This CDR3 contains 15 residues. Source: CD4+ T cells from blood, cultured in vitro, taken after SARS-CoV-2 vaccination. The gene calls are TRBV7-9 and TRBJ1-6, with unresolved D. This sequence was found in a human donor who had recovered from COVID-19. CDR3 DNA sequence: TGTGCCAGCAGCCCCCGAGGCACAGAAAATTCACCCCTCCACTTT. Protein product: CASSPRGTENSPLHF.